This T cell receptor beta chain originates from a study of blood T cell repertoires in COVID-19. In the original workflow: Nucleated cell counts were estimated from reference gene primer amplification. Generated by immunoSEQ multiplex PCR, the TCRdb table keeps only in-frame clones and is missing some. Clone size and V and J calls were adopted from that table, with D and trimming inferred from the DNA. The sample contains about 59,000 clones, 80% to 95% of which appear only once. The length of the CDR3 is 14 residues. Germline values: CDR1 MNHEY, CDR2 SVGAGI. The germline V and J ends were trimmed by 2 bases and 0 bases, with 8 bases remaining between them.

Sequenced material: peripheral blood. The sequence was collected from an elderly man with acute or convalescent COVID-19. V is TRBV6-5 and J is TRBJ2-7; TRBD1 is a possible D gene (6 bases). The CDR3 DNA reads TGTGCCAGCAGTTACGGGGACACCTCCTACGAGCAGTACTTC. Its translation is CASSYGDTSYEQYF.